The 25 T cell receptor beta chains given below trace back to one sample, sequenced in a study of blood T cell repertoires in COVID-19. TCRdb's copy holds only in-frame clones and misses some; the assay was immunoSEQ multiplex PCR. The sample lists roughly 150,000 clones; 75% to 90% were seen once. Sequencing used peripheral blood. Receptors were obtained from a woman between 65 and 79 years old with acute or convalescent COVID-19.

The J gene is TRBJ2-1, the V gene TRBV11-3, with 14 bases that match TRBD2. Germline trimming cut 1 base from V and 5 bases from J; bases unmatched to any gene: 4. Germline CDR1 and CDR2: SGHNT and YENEEA. This CDR3 contains 17 residues. DNA of the CDR3: TGTGCCAGCAGCTTAGGACTAGCGGGGGGGATCCACAATGAGCAGTTCTTC. Translation: CASSLGLAGGIHNEQFF.

The V and J genes are TRBV24-1 and TRBJ1-2; no clear D. The germline V gene has CDR1 KGHDR and CDR2 SFDVKD. V was cut by 2 bases and J by 2 bases, with 5 bases left in between. The CDR3 is 13 amino acids. CDR3 sequence: CATSDSGNYGYTF. The CDR3 DNA is TGTGCCACCAGTGATTCCGGGAACTATGGCTACACCTTC.

This clone was detected only once. The chain employs TRBV28 and TRBJ2-1; D possibly corresponds to TRBD2 (6 bases). CDR3 length equals 16 residues. The germline V gene encodes CDR1 MDHEN and CDR2 SYDVKM. Between the trimmed V and J ends, which lost 6 bases and 4 bases, there was a span of 19 bases. CDR3 nucleotides: TGTGCCAGCAGGCCCCCTGTGACTAGTGGATACAATGAGCAGTTCTTC. This sequence encodes CASRPPVTSGYNEQFF.

The rearrangement uses TRBV19 and TRBJ1-1; D might be TRBD1 (6 bases). V dropped 4 bases and J dropped 6 bases, with 15 bases sitting between them. This CDR3 region has 14 residues. CDR1 and CDR2 from the germline V gene are LNHDA and SQIVND (reference sequence). The CDR3 protein is CASSKLQGRPEAFF. Here the CDR3 DNA reads TGTGCCAGTAGTAAACTACAGGGACGCCCTGAAGCTTTCTTT.

The genes are TRBV27 and TRBJ1-1; 8 nucleotides align to TRBD1. From germline, CDR1 is MNHEY and CDR2 SMNVEV (reference sequence). The CDR3 extends over 13 amino acids. V lost 5 bases and J lost 4; bases outside the gene matches: 3. The CDR3 loop reads CASSLTGGTEAFF. CDR3 sequence (DNA): TGTGCCAGCAGTCTCACAGGGGGCACTGAAGCTTTCTTT.

The chain links TRBV6-2 or TRBV6-3 to TRBJ1-4; no clear D gene. The germline CDR1 and CDR2 sequences are MNHEY and SVGEGT. CDR3 length equals 14 residues. Trimming removed 1 base at V and 2 bases at J, with 5 bases between. The CDR3 DNA follows: TGTGCCAGCAGTTACTTCGGGACTAATGAAAAACTGTTTTTT. Its translation is CASSYFGTNEKLFF.

This clone was picked up one time. The chain joins TRBV10-3 to TRBJ1-2; D is possibly TRBD1 (6 bases). From germline, CDR1 is ENHRY and CDR2 SYGVKD. The CDR3 length is 12 residues. V shed 8 bases and J shed 5 bases, with 12 bases lying between them. CDR3 nucleotides: TGTGCCATCGGGAGGGGGTCTTATGGCTACACCTTC. Translation: CAIGRGSYGYTF.

The chain recombines TRBV28 with TRBJ2-2; 7 nucleotides match TRBD1. CDR1 MDHEN and CDR2 SYDVKM come from the germline V gene. There are 15 residues in the CDR3. Trimming took 6 bases from V and 4 from J; bases not matched to a gene: 8. The CDR3 reads CASSYDRVGTGELFF. DNA for the CDR3: TGTGCCAGCAGCTACGACAGGGTGGGCACCGGGGAGCTGTTTTTT. Supplemented by reference TRBV28 and TRBJ2-2, the full variable domain reads DVKVTQSSRYLVKRTGEKVFLECVQDMDHENMFWYRQDPGLGLRLIYFSYDVKMKEKGDIPEGYSVSREKKERFSLILESASTNQTSMYLCASSYDRVGTGELFFGEGSRLTVL.

The rearrangement joins TRBV19 to TRBJ2-2; 7 nucleotides match TRBD1. This CDR3 contains 20 residues. The V segment lost 2 bases and the J segment 4 bases; nucleotides outside the gene matches: 19. CDR1 is LNHDA, CDR2 SQIVND, per germline (reference sequence). The CDR3 coding sequence is TGTGCCAGTAGTATAAATCGGGCAGGGGGAAATAAGCTCGGCACCGGGGAGCTGTTTTTT. Translated: CASSINRAGGNKLGTGELFF.

This sequence joins TRBV5-1 and TRBJ2-1; TRBD1 might be the D (5 bases). V lost 0 bases, J lost 7 bases, and 8 bases lay in between. The CDR3 has 13 amino acids. Germline lookup yields CDR1 SGHRS and CDR2 YFSETQ. The CDR3 nucleotides read TGCGCCAGCAGCTTGGTAGGGGTAAATGAGCAGTTCTTC. It is translated as CASSLVGVNEQFF.

Comment on this clone: No DNA is shown, since the ends of the CDR3 on it are uncertain; the CDR3 is the one TCRdb lists. This chain connects TRBV6-2 or TRBV6-3 to TRBJ2-6; the tabulated D call, TRBD1, remains unverified against the DNA. The CDR3 contains 12 residues when both ends are counted. The V gene's germline CDR1 is MNHEY and CDR2 SVGEGT. The CDR3 spells CASSYSWGPGTF.

CDR3 protein: CASKPSEAGYTF. CDR3 nucleotide sequence: TGTGCCAGCAAGCCCTCTGAGGCTGGCTACACCTTC. J is TRBJ1-2 and V is TRBV11-2; no reliable D call. The CDR3 totals 12 residues. Germline assignment: CDR1 SGHAT and CDR2 FQNNGV. The germline V and J ends were trimmed by 7 bases and 7 bases, with 13 bases remaining between them.

The chain recombines TRBV4-1 with TRBJ1-2; D not certain. The V gene's germline CDR1 is MGHRA and CDR2 YSYEKL. The CDR3 length is 14 residues. V was shortened by 0 bases and J by 2 bases, with 7 bases between the two germline ends. The CDR3 coding sequence is TGCGCCAGCAGCCAAGAGGGCAGGAACTATGGCTACACCTTC. This gives the protein CASSQEGRNYGYTF.

V is TRBV28 and J is TRBJ2-7; 7 bases are a match to TRBD1. The trim removed 5 bases at V and 7 bases at J, leaving 8 bases unmatched. This CDR3 is built from 13 residues. Looked up from germline, CDR1 is MDHEN and CDR2 is SYDVKM. The CDR3 here is CASSATDRREQYF. CDR3 sequence (DNA): TGTGCCAGCAGTGCGACGGACAGGCGGGAGCAGTACTTC.

V is TRBV7-2 and J is TRBJ2-5; 8 bases are a match to TRBD2. There are 15 residues in the CDR3. J was trimmed by 5 bases and V by 5 bases; bases with no gene match: 10. Germline V gene lookup returns CDR1 SGHTA and CDR2 FQGNSA. CDR3 loop: CASSPGGGGFETQYF. The CDR3 coding sequence is TGTGCCAGCAGCCCCGGTGGCGGGGGGTTCGAGACCCAGTACTTC.

The chain's CDR3 is CSVTVRGTEAFF. The CDR3 DNA reads as TGCAGCGTGACAGTGCGGGGCACTGAAGCTTTCTTT. The rearrangement joins TRBV29-1 to TRBJ1-1; possible D gene TRBD1, 5 bases. Germline V gene data show CDR1 as SQVTM and CDR2 as ANQGSEA. The CDR3 covers 12 residues. Trimming stripped 6 bases from V and 4 bases from J, with 12 bases between. Full variable domain (outside the CDR3, taken from reference TRBV29-1 and TRBJ1-1): SAVISQKPSRDICQRGTSLTIQCQVDSQVTMMFWYRQQPGQSLTLIATANQGSEATYESGFVIDKFPISRPNLTFSTLTVSNMSPEDSSIYLCSVTVRGTEAFFGQGTRLTVV.

In regard to this clone: The identical CDR3 is also encoded by other nucleotide sequences in the sample. V is TRBV13 and J is TRBJ2-1; 16 bases are shared with TRBD2. With V trimmed by 0 bases and J by 11 bases, 4 bases remained unmatched. Germline V CDR1 and CDR2: PRHDT, FYEKMQ (reference sequence). There are 16 residues in the CDR3. This chain's CDR3 is CASSLGGTSGGAKQFF. CDR3 sequence (DNA): TGTGCCAGCAGCTTAGGGGGGACTAGCGGGGGGGCTAAGCAGTTCTTC.

This chain joins TRBV7-8 and TRBJ1-3; 8 positions agree with TRBD1. CDR3 length equals 14 residues. V trimming: 5 bases; J trimming: 4 bases; junction bases outside the gene matches: 4. Germline lookup yields CDR1 SGHVS and CDR2 FQNEAQ. In nucleotides, the CDR3 is TGTGCCAGCAGCCATCGGACAGGGGGAAACACCATATATTTT. It specifies CASSHRTGGNTIYF. Full variable domain (outside the CDR3, taken from reference TRBV7-8 and TRBJ1-3): GAGVSQSPRYKVAKRGQDVALRCDPISGHVSLFWYQQALGQGPEFLTYFQNEAQLDKSGLPSDRFFAERPEGSVSTLKIQRTQQEDSAVYLCASSHRTGGNTIYFGEGSWLTVV.

The chain joins TRBV27 to TRBJ1-1; D unclear. CDR1 MNHEY and CDR2 SMNVEV come from the germline V gene (reference sequence). V was cut by 4 bases and J by 4 bases, with 16 bases left in between. The CDR3 covers 15 residues. The CDR3 spells CASSWESRRFTEAFF. The CDR3 DNA reads TGTGCCAGCAGTTGGGAGTCACGGAGGTTCACTGAAGCTTTCTTT.

The genes are TRBV30 and TRBJ1-2, with 9 positions matching TRBD1. This CDR3 region has 13 residues. Germline-derived CDR1 and CDR2 are GTSNPN and SVGIG (reference sequence). V trimming: 1 base; J trimming: 8 bases; junction bases outside the gene matches: 5. The CDR3 protein is CAWSARQGEGYTF. For the CDR3, the DNA is TGTGCCTGGAGTGCCCGACAGGGGGAAGGCTACACCTTC.

The count of this clone is one. The chain employs TRBV2 and TRBJ1-1; no clear D gene. The CDR3 loop spans 12 amino acids. Trimming cost V 4 bases and J 5 bases, with 8 bases left between them. Germline CDR1 SNHLY, CDR2 FYNNEI. The CDR3 protein is CASSVGATEAFF. The CDR3, as DNA: TGTGCCAGCAGTGTAGGAGCGACTGAAGCTTTCTTT. Full variable domain (remainder filled in from reference TRBV2 and TRBJ1-1): EPEVTQTPSHQVTQMGQEVILRCVPISNHLYFYWYRQILGQKVEFLVSFYNNEISEKSEIFDDQFSVERPDGSNFTLKIRSTKLEDSAMYFCASSVGATEAFFGQGTRLTVV.

This clone appeared a single time. The gene calls are TRBV18 and TRBJ2-2; D perhaps matches TRBD1 (6 bases). Germline loops: CDR1 KGHSH, CDR2 LQKENI. V lost 0 bases and J lost 4, with 12 bases in between. The CDR3 is 16 amino acids. CDR3 residues: CASSPPTRGGTGELFF. The CDR3 DNA follows: TGTGCCAGCTCACCACCAACCAGGGGTGGCACCGGGGAGCTGTTTTTT.

The rearrangement joins TRBV3-1 (or the pseudogene TRBV3-2) to TRBJ2-3; TRBD2 matches 8 bases. The V gene end was trimmed by 5 bases and the J gene end by 8 bases; junction bases not matched to a gene: 18. There are 17 residues in the CDR3. Germline V gene data show CDR1 as LGHDT and CDR2 as YNNKEL (reference sequence). The CDR3 region is CASSSQEFSGDSGTQYF. Here the CDR3 DNA reads TGTGCCAGCAGCAGCCAGGAATTTAGCGGGGACTCGGGTACGCAGTATTTT.

CDR3 nucleotides: TGCGCCAGCAGCCAAGGTGGGGGGCAAGAGACCCAGTACTTC. Translation: CASSQGGGQETQYF. The chain couples TRBV4-1 to TRBJ2-5; D possibly corresponds to TRBD2 (6 bases). CDR1 and CDR2 from the germline V gene are MGHRA and YSYEKL. This CDR3 has 14 amino acids. V was shortened by 1 base and J by 2 bases, with 8 bases between the two germline ends.

V usage is TRBV12-3 or TRBV12-4 and J usage is TRBJ1-2, with D maybe TRBD1 (6 bases). Trimming took 6 bases from V and 8 from J, leaving 16 bases between them. CDR3 size: 13 residues. The CDR3 sequence: CASRPTGSGGYTF. CDR3 sequence (DNA): TGTGCCAGCAGACCTACAGGGAGTGGAGGCTACACCTTC.